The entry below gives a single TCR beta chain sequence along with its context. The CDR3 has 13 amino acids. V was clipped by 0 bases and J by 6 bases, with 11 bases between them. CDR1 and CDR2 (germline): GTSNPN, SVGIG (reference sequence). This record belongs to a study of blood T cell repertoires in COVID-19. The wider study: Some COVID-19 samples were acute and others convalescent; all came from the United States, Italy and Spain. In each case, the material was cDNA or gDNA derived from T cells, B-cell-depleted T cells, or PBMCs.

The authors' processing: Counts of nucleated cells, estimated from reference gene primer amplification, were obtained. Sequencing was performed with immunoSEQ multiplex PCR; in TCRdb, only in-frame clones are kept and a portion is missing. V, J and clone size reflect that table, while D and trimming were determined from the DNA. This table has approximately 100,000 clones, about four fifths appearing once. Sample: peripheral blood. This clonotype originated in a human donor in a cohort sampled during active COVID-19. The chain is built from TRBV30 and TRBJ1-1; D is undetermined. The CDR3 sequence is CAWSVRSEAEAFF. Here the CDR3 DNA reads TGTGCCTGGAGTGTACGCTCGGAGGCTGAAGCTTTCTTT. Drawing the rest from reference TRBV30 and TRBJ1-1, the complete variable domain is SQTIHQWPATLVQPVGSPLSLECTVEGTSNPNLYWYRQAAGRGLQLLFYSVGIGQISSEVPQNLSASRPQDRQFILSSKKLLLSDSGFYLCAWSVRSEAEAFFGQGTRLTVV.